The T cell receptor beta chain described here comes from a study of OX40 agonist ivuxolimab in advanced cancers. About the research overall: Participants, 82.7% male, averaged around 60 years of age, ranging from about 23 to 85.

The timepoints at which blood was sampled were baseline, cycle 4 day 1, and cycle 7 day 1. The data were produced by immunoSEQ multiplex PCR, yet TCRdb's version contains in-frame clones alone and is incomplete. The table lists more than 80,000 clones, around 90% of them singletons. This clone was counted a single time. Per germline, CDR1 SGHTA and CDR2 FQGNSA. V dropped 1 base and J dropped 6 bases, with 6 bases sitting between them. The CDR3 is made up of 13 amino acids. The input for sequencing was CD4+ or CD8+ T cells sorted from blood, taken in a trial of the OX40 agonist ivuxolimab. The source is an adult with an advanced solid tumor such as melanoma, head and neck, liver or kidney cancer. This chain uses TRBV7-2 with TRBJ2-2; D remains unclear. The CDR3: CASSLEWPGELFF. For the CDR3, the DNA is TGTGCCAGCAGCTTAGAATGGCCCGGGGAGCTGTTTTTT.